This T cell receptor (beta chain) is from a study of cytomegalovirus exposure and HLA in healthy donors. The CDR3 has 13 residues. Trimming pared 5 bases from V and 4 bases from J, leaving 11 bases between. CDR1 and CDR2 (germline): SEHNR, FQNEAQ (reference sequence). Vbeta (60) and Jbeta (13) primers were used in the PCR. Using immunoSEQ multiplex PCR, the repertoire was profiled, and TCRdb retains in-frame clones only, with some absent. The sample table sets out 100,000 to 150,000 clones. The source of this sequence is a woman in her 40s in good health and CMV-seronegative. Sequenced material: PBMCs. The rearrangement uses TRBV7-9 and TRBJ1-2, with D possibly matching TRBD1 (5 bases). The CDR3 nucleotides read TGTGCCAGCAGCACGGGGGTCCCCTATGGCTACACCTTC. This gives the protein CASSTGVPYGYTF.